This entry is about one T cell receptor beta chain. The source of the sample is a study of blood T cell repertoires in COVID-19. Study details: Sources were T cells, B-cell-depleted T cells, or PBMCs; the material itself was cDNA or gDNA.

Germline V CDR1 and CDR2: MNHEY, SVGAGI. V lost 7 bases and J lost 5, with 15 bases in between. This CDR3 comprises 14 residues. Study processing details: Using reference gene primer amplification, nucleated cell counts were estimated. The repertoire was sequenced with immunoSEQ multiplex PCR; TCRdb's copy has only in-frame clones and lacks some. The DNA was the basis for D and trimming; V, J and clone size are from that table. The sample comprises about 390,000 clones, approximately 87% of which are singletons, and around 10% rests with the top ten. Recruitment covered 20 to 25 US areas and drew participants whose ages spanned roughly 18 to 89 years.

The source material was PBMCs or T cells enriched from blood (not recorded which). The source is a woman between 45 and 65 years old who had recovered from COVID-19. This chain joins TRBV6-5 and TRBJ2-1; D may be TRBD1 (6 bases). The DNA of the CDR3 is TGTGCCAGCACGACCGGGACACAGAACAATGAGCAGTTCTTC. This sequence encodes CASTTGTQNNEQFF.